These 14 T cell receptor beta chains were all obtained from the same sample, sequenced in a study of blood T cell repertoires in COVID-19. The assay was immunoSEQ multiplex PCR, and TCRdb's table has in-frame clones only and misses some. The repertoire consists of some 270,000 clones, with 80% to 85% occurring once and the leading ten covering approximately 1.4%. The sequenced sample was peripheral blood. These receptors originate from a woman between 35 and 50 years old who had recovered from COVID-19.

The chain is built from TRBV10-2 and TRBJ1-2; the match to TRBD1 covers 8 bases. CDR3 length: 16 amino acids. Germline CDR1 WSHSY, CDR2 SAAADI. Trimming took 0 bases from V and 4 from J; bases not matched to a gene: 7. The CDR3 bases are TGCGCCAGCAGTGAGTCGAGGTCAGGGGGCACCTATGGCTACACCTTC. This encodes CASSESRSGGTYGYTF.

V and J are TRBV28 and TRBJ2-1, with 8 bases aligning to TRBD2. Per the germline V gene, CDR1 is MDHEN and CDR2 is SYDVKM. V shed 4 bases and J 0 bases; nucleotides not matched to a gene: 8. CDR3 size: 17 residues. CDR3 residues: CASSSASGGGSYNEQFF. The CDR3 bases are TGTGCCAGCAGTTCGGCCAGCGGGGGAGGCTCCTACAATGAGCAGTTCTTC.

This clone has only one observation. The chain links TRBV5-6 to TRBJ2-5, with D unresolved. CDR3 length: 12 amino acids. Germline CDR1 reads SGHDT; CDR2 reads YYEEEE. Trimming removed 5 bases at V and 4 bases at J, with 9 bases between. The CDR3 nucleotides are TGTGCCAGCAGTTACAATGCAGAGACCCAGTACTTC. The encoded protein is CASSYNAETQYF.

DNA for the CDR3: TGTGCCACCAGCAGGGGACAGTTCACAGATACGCAGTATTTT. Amino acids: CATSRGQFTDTQYF. The V gene is TRBV15, the J gene TRBJ2-3; 7 bases align to TRBD1. Germline CDR1 LNHNV, CDR2 YYDKDF (reference sequence). V was clipped by 3 bases and J by 2 bases; unmatched bases: 2. The CDR3 contains 14 residues.

This clone was detected ten times or more. The chain has TRBV3-1 (or the pseudogene TRBV3-2) and TRBJ2-7, with D possibly being TRBD2 (6 bases). The CDR3 consists of 16 residues. CDR1 is LGHDT, CDR2 YNNKEL, per germline (reference sequence). The V end lost 4 bases, the J end lost 0 bases, and 16 bases lay between the germline ends. The CDR3 sequence is CASSPTKGGASYEQYF. The CDR3 region has the DNA TGTGCCAGCAGCCCCACAAAAGGCGGGGCCTCCTACGAGCAGTACTTC.

As concerns this clone: This same CDR3 is encoded by further DNA sequences in the sample. The rearrangement uses TRBV5-4 and TRBJ2-5; possible D gene TRBD2, 5 bases. This CDR3 contains 14 residues. The V end was cut by 0 bases, the J end by 2 bases, with 8 bases between. CDR1 and CDR2 (germline): SGHNT, YYREEE (reference sequence). DNA of the CDR3: TGTGCCAGCAGCTTGGGCGGGTCACAAGAGACCCAGTACTTC. Amino acid sequence: CASSLGGSQETQYF.

The rearrangement joins TRBV5-6 to TRBJ1-4; TRBD1 aligns across 11 bases. Unmatched junction bases numbered 6, after V lost 4 bases and J lost 7 bases. Per the germline V gene, CDR1 is SGHDT and CDR2 is YYEEEE. The CDR3 extends over 15 amino acids. CDR3 sequence reads: CASSAGTGGPEKLFF. The CDR3 DNA is TGTGCCAGCAGCGCCGGGACAGGGGGACCTGAAAAACTGTTTTTT.

CDR3 protein: CASSPQGPYQPQHF. The CDR3 DNA sequence: TGTGCCAGCAGCCCCCAGGGGCCGTATCAGCCCCAGCATTTT. The chain uses TRBV7-9 and TRBJ1-5, with D perhaps TRBD1 (6 bases). V gave up 5 bases and J gave up 5 bases, with 13 bases separating them. The CDR3 contains 14 residues. Germline lookup yields CDR1 SEHNR and CDR2 FQNEAQ (reference sequence).

The chain is built from TRBV11-1 and TRBJ2-7, with D maybe TRBD1 (7 bases). V dropped 4 bases and J dropped 1 base, with 11 bases sitting between them. CDR3 length: 14 residues. Germline CDR1 and CDR2: SGHAT and FQDESV (reference sequence). Written as DNA, the CDR3 is TGTGCCAGCAGCTGGACAGGAGGGTCCTACGAGCAGTACTTC. This encodes CASSWTGGSYEQYF.

The chain is built from TRBV24-1 and TRBJ1-2, with 7 bases that match TRBD1. This CDR3 has 13 amino acids. The germline V gene has CDR1 KGHDR and CDR2 SFDVKD. J lost 9 bases, V lost 2 bases, and 5 bases had no gene match. The CDR3 protein is CATSDYRGSSYTF. The DNA for the CDR3 is TGTGCCACCAGTGATTACAGGGGTTCTAGCTACACCTTC.

The chain recombines TRBV6-5 with TRBJ2-7, with D possibly being TRBD2 (6 bases). V was trimmed by 0 bases and J by 4 bases, leaving 13 bases between them. In germline, CDR1 is MNHEY, CDR2 SVGAGI. The CDR3 is 15 amino acids. DNA for the CDR3: TGTGCCAGCAGTTACTCTCGGGCAGGGAGGTACGAGCAGTACTTC. Protein: CASSYSRAGRYEQYF.

The chain is built from TRBV7-2 and TRBJ1-1; 8 bases match TRBD1. Germline CDR1 is SGHTA and CDR2 is FQGNSA. This CDR3 has 15 amino acids. V gave up 6 bases and J gave up 4 bases; unmatched junction bases: 10. CDR3 in DNA: TGTGCCAGCAGACCAATGACAGGGGCGATCACTGAAGCTTTCTTT. Its protein is CASRPMTGAITEAFF.

The chain recombines TRBV18 with TRBJ2-7, with TRBD1 as a possible D gene (6 bases). Germline CDR1 KGHSH, CDR2 LQKENI. The length of the CDR3 is 13 residues. V shed 5 bases and J shed 5 bases, with 13 bases lying between them. CDR3 DNA: TGTGCCAGCTCAGGTGGGGACATCCACGAGCAGTACTTC. It is translated as CASSGGDIHEQYF.

V usage is TRBV2 and J usage is TRBJ2-2; TRBD2 agrees at 10 bases. Unmatched junction bases numbered 7, after V lost 3 bases and J lost 3 bases. The CDR3 runs 17 residues. In germline, CDR1 is SNHLY, CDR2 FYNNEI. The CDR3 reads CASSDPIAGGYTGELFF. The CDR3 bases are TGTGCCAGCAGTGACCCCATAGCGGGGGGATACACCGGGGAGCTGTTTTTT.